This entry lists 5 T cell receptor beta chains sequenced from one sample in a study of OX40 agonist ivuxolimab in advanced cancers. Only in-frame clones appear in the TCRdb table, and some are missing; sequencing was by immunoSEQ multiplex PCR. This sample yields over 50,000 clones, of which approximately 85% are seen a single time; about 5.5% belongs to the top ten. Specimen: CD4+ or CD8+ T cells sorted from blood, collected in a trial of the OX40 agonist ivuxolimab. Every receptor here comes from an adult with an advanced solid tumor such as melanoma, head and neck, liver or kidney cancer.

The rearrangement links TRBV7-3 to TRBJ2-2; D is ambiguous. V lost 5 bases to trimming and J lost 2 bases, with 9 bases between them. Germline V CDR1 and CDR2: SGHTA, FQGTGA. This CDR3 has 14 residues. The CDR3, as DNA: TGTGCCAGCAGCGCCCTCTTTAACACCGGGGAGCTGTTTTTT. It codes for CASSALFNTGELFF. Full variable domain (missing parts from reference TRBV7-3 and TRBJ2-2): GAGVSQTPSNKVTEKGKYVELRCDPISGHTALYWYRQSLGQGPEFLIYFQGTGAADDSGLPNDRFFAVRPEGSVSTLKIQRTERGDSAVYLCASSALFNTGELFFGEGSRLTVL.

The chain couples TRBV19 to TRBJ1-5; D might be TRBD1 (5 bases). The ends were cut back, 9 bases at V and 7 bases at J, with 13 bases in the middle. Germline V gene sequence: CDR1 LNHDA, CDR2 SQIVND (reference sequence). This CDR3 is built from 12 residues. Here the CDR3 reads CASRRRGQPQHF. CDR3 in DNA: TGTGCCAGCCGGAGGCGGGGCCAGCCCCAGCATTTT.

The chain links TRBV18 to TRBJ1-2; the D gene is possibly TRBD1 (5 bases). This CDR3 is built from 15 residues. V lost 1 base, J lost 5 bases, and 14 bases lay in between. The germline V gene has CDR1 KGHSH and CDR2 LQKENI. CDR3 nucleotide sequence: TGTGCCAGCTCACCACTGGGGGATAGGATTTATGGCTACACCTTC. It specifies CASSPLGDRIYGYTF.

The J gene is TRBJ2-6, the V gene TRBV9, with 8 bases lining up with TRBD1. CDR3 length equals 20 residues. The germline CDR1 and CDR2 sequences are SGDLS and YYNGEE. J lost 0 bases, V lost 2 bases, and 13 bases had no gene match. CDR3 protein: CASSVRSLDRVLSGANVLTF. In DNA form, the CDR3 reads TGTGCCAGCAGCGTCAGATCCTTGGACAGGGTGCTCTCTGGGGCCAACGTCCTGACTTTC.

V gene TRBV2 combines with J gene TRBJ1-2; no reliable D call. This CDR3 has 11 residues. Per germline, CDR1 SNHLY and CDR2 FYNNEI. V was clipped by 4 bases and J by 8 bases, with 8 bases between them. The CDR3 loop is CASSAPGGYTF. The CDR3 nucleotides read TGTGCCAGCAGTGCGCCCGGGGGCTACACCTTC.